Listed here are 9 T cell receptor beta chains from one sample, sequenced in a study of cytomegalovirus exposure and HLA in healthy donors. Produced via immunoSEQ multiplex PCR; TCRdb's table is partial and in-frame only. The table has almost 200,000 clones, roughly 77% seen once. Sequenced sample: PBMCs. Receptors were obtained from a woman younger than 45 in good health and CMV-seronegative.

The chain combines TRBV9 with TRBJ1-1; TRBD1 is a possible D gene (6 bases). Trimming removed 5 bases from V and 5 bases from J, with 16 bases in between. There are 14 residues in the CDR3. The germline CDR1 and CDR2 sequences are SGDLS and YYNGEE. CDR3 nucleotide sequence: TGTGCCAGCAGACCCTTTGAGGGGGGGACTGAAGCTTTCTTT. The encoded protein is CASRPFEGGTEAFF.

This clone was recorded a few times. V usage is TRBV6-6 and J usage is TRBJ1-1; D call uncertain. The CDR3 has 13 amino acids. In germline, CDR1 is MNHNY, CDR2 SVGAGI (reference sequence). Trimming took 5 bases from V and 10 from J, leaving 17 bases between them. CDR3 amino acids: CASSPSDGVIAFF. The CDR3, as DNA: TGTGCCAGCAGTCCCTCCGACGGGGTGATAGCTTTCTTT.

J is TRBJ2-3 and V is TRBV5-1, with a weak D call TRBD2 (8 bases). CDR1 is SGHRS and CDR2 is YFSETQ in the germline V gene. This CDR3 spans 16 amino acids. Trimming pared 4 bases from V and 3 bases from J, leaving 18 bases between. The CDR3 DNA reads as TGCGCCAGCAGCCCGGGGGTAGCGGGACAGACAGATACGCAGTATTTT. Translating gives CASSPGVAGQTDTQYF.

This clone was picked up one time. This chain joins TRBV9 and TRBJ2-3, with D unclear. Germline lookup yields CDR1 SGDLS and CDR2 YYNGEE. Between the trimmed V and J ends, which lost 4 bases and 0 bases, there was a span of 18 bases. This CDR3 contains 17 residues. The CDR3 nucleotides are TGTGCCAGCAGCCCACGGCCCCTAACACAGAGCACAGATACGCAGTATTTT. Translation gives CASSPRPLTQSTDTQYF.

The J gene is TRBJ2-2, the V gene TRBV9; perhaps TRBD2 as D (5 bases). Germline V gene lookup returns CDR1 SGDLS and CDR2 YYNGEE. V lost 3 bases, J lost 6 bases, and 9 bases lay in between. The CDR3 has 13 residues. The CDR3 DNA reads as TGTGCCAGCAGCGCGAGGGCGTCCGGGGAGCTGTTTTTT. Encoded protein: CASSARASGELFF. Full variable domain (remainder filled in from reference TRBV9 and TRBJ2-2): DSGVTQTPKHLITATGQRVTLRCSPRSGDLSVYWYQQSLDQGLQFLIQYYNGEERAKGNILERFSAQQFPDLHSELNLSSLELGDSALYFCASSARASGELFFGEGSRLTVL.

CDR3 bases: TGTGCCAGCAGCTCAGCGGTGGAGCAGTACTTC. As protein: CASSSAVEQYF. The rearrangement links TRBV11-2 to TRBJ2-7; TRBD2 is a possible D gene (5 bases). CDR3 length: 11 residues. Germline loops: CDR1 SGHAT, CDR2 FQNNGV. V shed 4 bases and J shed 7 bases, with 8 bases lying between them.

This clone was observed once. CDR3 nucleotides: TGCGCCAGCAGCTCGGGACAGCCCTCCCGGCGTAGCGAGCAGTACTTC. It encodes CASSSGQPSRRSEQYF. The chain combines TRBV5-1 with TRBJ2-7; 7 nucleotides align to TRBD1. Looked up from germline, CDR1 is SGHRS and CDR2 is YFSETQ. CDR3 length equals 16 residues. Trimming cost V 3 bases and J 6 bases; bases outside gene matches: 15. Variable domain in full (rest from reference TRBV5-1 and TRBJ2-7): KAGVTQTPRYLIKTRGQQVTLSCSPISGHRSVSWYQQTPGQGLQFLFEYFSETQRNKGNFPGRFSGRQFSNSRSEMNVSTLELGDSALYLCASSSGQPSRRSEQYFGPGTRLTVT.

The sample holds one count of this clone. The J gene is TRBJ1-1, the V gene TRBV30; no clear D. Germline V gene lookup returns CDR1 GTSNPN and CDR2 SVGIG (reference sequence). The CDR3 is 14 amino acids. V shed 4 bases and J shed 4 bases, with 16 bases lying between them. Here the CDR3 DNA reads TGTGCCTGGAAGTCTAGGGAGTGGGGCACTGAAGCTTTCTTT. Its protein product is CAWKSREWGTEAFF.

The J gene is TRBJ1-3, the V gene TRBV7-9, with D tentatively TRBD1 (6 bases). The CDR3 runs to 14 residues. Germline values: CDR1 SEHNR, CDR2 FQNEAQ (reference sequence). The V end was cut by 5 bases, the J end by 7 bases, with 15 bases between. The CDR3 sequence is CASSLIGTSNTIYF. The CDR3 nucleotides read TGTGCCAGCAGCCTGATAGGGACATCGAACACCATATATTTT. Full variable domain (missing parts from reference TRBV7-9 and TRBJ1-3): DTGVSQNPRHKITKRGQNVTFRCDPISEHNRLYWYRQTLGQGPEFLTYFQNEAQLEKSRLLSDRFSAERPKGSFSTLEIQRTEQGDSAMYLCASSLIGTSNTIYFGEGSWLTVV.